These 11 T cell receptor beta chains were sequenced from one sample in a study of beta chain features in type 1 diabetes listed by TCRdb under 2018. Results the study describes overall, beyond this receptor: In all four CD4+ subsets, TCRB CDR3 length was moderately but significantly shorter in type 1 diabetes patients.

These receptors have no known antigen. The library was built by means of the immunoSEQ multiplex PCR assay. The entire amount of isolated RNA was reverse transcribed using the High Capacity cDNA Reverse Transcription Kit, so the sequenced TCRB transcripts were expressed ones. TCRdb took over this immuneACCESS table, retaining in-frame rearrangements with V and J assigned. Such tables are incomplete; in checked studies, under half of the missing clones stem from an unresolved V gene, and the remainder is unexplained. The sample profile shows 250,000 to 350,000 clones; around an eighth of them were found once. The ten largest clones capture 0.017% of the sample. The specimen was naive CD4+ T cells from blood. The cell subset or site label, read with the paper, signifies: true naive CD4+ T cells. Source of these receptors: a young man with type 1 diabetes.

This chain connects TRBV29-1 to TRBJ2-3; perhaps TRBD2 as D (7 bases). This CDR3 is built from 12 residues. CDR1 is SQVTM and CDR2 is ANQGSEA in the germline V gene. V was pared by 7 bases and J by 3 bases, with 11 bases between. CDR3 in amino acids: CSGGGGTDTQYF. CDR3 DNA sequence: TGCAGCGGCGGGGGCGGGACAGATACGCAGTATTTT.

The chain links TRBV9 to TRBJ2-1, with a possible D match to TRBD1 (6 bases). Germline V gene data show CDR1 as SGDLS and CDR2 as YYNGEE. CDR3 length equals 15 residues. Trimming took off 2 bases at V and 8 bases at J, with 17 bases between the two ends. The CDR3 sequence: CASSVDYRVFDEQFF. DNA for the CDR3: TGTGCCAGCAGCGTTGATTACAGGGTTTTTGATGAGCAGTTCTTC.

This sequence joins TRBV6-5 and TRBJ1-5; D is possibly TRBD1 (6 bases). The germline CDR1 and CDR2 sequences are MNHEY and SVGAGI. The germline V and J ends were trimmed by 6 bases and 4 bases, with 16 bases remaining between them. The CDR3 consists of 15 residues. CDR3 DNA: TGTGCCAGCAGACCGCGGACAGCGGGAAATCAGCCCCAGCATTTT. Its translation: CASRPRTAGNQPQHF.

The chain carries TRBV11-2 and TRBJ1-5; TRBD1 might be the D (5 bases). There are 13 residues in the CDR3. Looked up from germline, CDR1 is SGHAT and CDR2 is FQNNGV. Trimming took 4 bases from V and 6 from J, leaving 10 bases between them. CDR3 residues: CASSSGRAQPQHF. The CDR3 nucleotides are TGTGCCAGCAGCTCGGGCAGGGCTCAGCCCCAGCATTTT.

There are a few counts of this clone. The J gene is TRBJ2-7, the V gene TRBV20-1; D uncertain. There are 11 residues in the CDR3. Trimming took 3 bases from V and 6 from J, leaving 9 bases between them. CDR1 and CDR2 (germline): DFQATT, SNEGSKA (reference sequence). CDR3 amino acids: CSASRVFEQYF. The DNA for the CDR3 is TGCAGTGCTAGCCGCGTATTCGAGCAGTACTTC.

This chain connects TRBV19 to TRBJ2-6, with 7 positions matching TRBD1. The CDR3 is 17 residues long. Trimming removed 4 bases from V and 0 bases from J; junction bases left unmatched: 6. From germline, CDR1 is LNHDA and CDR2 SQIVND (reference sequence). CDR3 sequence (DNA): TGTGCCAGTAGTACACCGGGACAGATCTCTGGGGCCAACGTCCTGACTTTC. It encodes CASSTPGQISGANVLTF.

This clone has only a few counts. CDR3 DNA: TGTGCCAGCAGCCAAGATGGTGGAGGCCGACGGGAGGAGACCCAGTACTTC. It codes for CASSQDGGGRREETQYF. The rearrangement links TRBV4-2 to TRBJ2-5; D might be TRBD2 (6 bases). CDR3 size: 17 residues. The V end lost 0 bases, the J end lost 5 bases, and 19 bases lay between the germline ends. Germline CDR1 reads LGHNA; CDR2 reads YNFKEQ.

The chain carries TRBV18 and TRBJ2-7, with D possibly TRBD2 on 6 matching bases. From germline, CDR1 is KGHSH and CDR2 LQKENI. The V end was cut by 0 bases, the J end by 10 bases, with 10 bases between. CDR3 length: 12 amino acids. CDR3 nucleotides: TGTGCCAGCTCACCACCTGGCGGGGAACAGTACTTC. This gives the protein CASSPPGGEQYF.

This clone was picked up a small number of times. This CDR3 reads CASSFGGSYGYTF. The CDR3 DNA sequence: TGTGCCAGCAGCTTTGGGGGGAGCTATGGCTACACCTTC. The rearrangement links TRBV11-2 to TRBJ1-2; D possibly corresponds to TRBD1 (5 bases). The CDR3 totals 13 residues. V lost 3 bases, J lost 4 bases, and 9 bases lay in between. Germline V gives CDR1 SGHAT, CDR2 FQNNGV.

In DNA form, the CDR3 reads TGTGCCAGCAGTTCCTTAACGGGACAAGTCGACGAGCAGTACTTC. It codes for CASSSLTGQVDEQYF. The chain joins TRBV28 to TRBJ2-7; the D gene is possibly TRBD1 (6 bases). Germline lookup yields CDR1 MDHEN and CDR2 SYDVKM. The CDR3 spans 15 residues. The V end lost 4 bases, the J end lost 5 bases, and 18 bases lay between the germline ends.

V usage is TRBV7-9 and J usage is TRBJ2-3; possibly TRBD1 for D (6 bases). The V gene's germline CDR1 is SEHNR and CDR2 FQNEAQ (reference sequence). Trimming left V 7 bases short and J 4 bases short, with 15 bases between. CDR3 length: 14 residues. This chain's CDR3 is CASKTTGIPDTQYF. Written as DNA, the CDR3 is TGTGCCAGCAAAACAACAGGGATCCCAGATACGCAGTATTTT.